This paragraph reports one T cell receptor (beta chain). Its target is not known. These data belong to a study of T-cell memory formation after mild COVID-19. Whole-study findings and limits: Among clones contracting day 15 to 85, CD4/CD8 was balanced, whereas later expanders leaned CD4+. Contracting CD4+ clones were located mainly in CM and EM, and CD8+ clones in EMRA. For second-wave clones that peaked at day 37, SARS-CoV-2 specificity went unverified.

CDR1 DFQATT and CDR2 SNEGSKA come from the germline V gene (reference sequence). J gave up 5 bases and V 5 bases, and 8 bases lay outside the gene matches. The CDR3 sequence is 13 residues long. The 5'RACE method, run with constant-segment primers, produced TCR alpha and TCR beta cDNA libraries (carrying sample barcodes and UMIs). From the 5' RACE reads, TCRdb called clonotypes with MiXCR, one entry per CDR3 protein. The sample shows about 45,000 distinct CDR3 sequences, approximately 9.7% of them seen only once. This TCR was recovered from an adult woman who had mild COVID-19 (a few samples of this study predate the infection). Cell type and time point are not known. The sample was PBMCs or a T cell subset sorted from them (not recorded which). The chain links TRBV20-1 to TRBJ2-7, with TRBD2 matching over 8 bases. CDR3 loop: CSAPSGSRNEQYF. CDR3 bases: TGCAGTGCTCCCAGCGGGAGCAGAAACGAGCAGTACTTC.